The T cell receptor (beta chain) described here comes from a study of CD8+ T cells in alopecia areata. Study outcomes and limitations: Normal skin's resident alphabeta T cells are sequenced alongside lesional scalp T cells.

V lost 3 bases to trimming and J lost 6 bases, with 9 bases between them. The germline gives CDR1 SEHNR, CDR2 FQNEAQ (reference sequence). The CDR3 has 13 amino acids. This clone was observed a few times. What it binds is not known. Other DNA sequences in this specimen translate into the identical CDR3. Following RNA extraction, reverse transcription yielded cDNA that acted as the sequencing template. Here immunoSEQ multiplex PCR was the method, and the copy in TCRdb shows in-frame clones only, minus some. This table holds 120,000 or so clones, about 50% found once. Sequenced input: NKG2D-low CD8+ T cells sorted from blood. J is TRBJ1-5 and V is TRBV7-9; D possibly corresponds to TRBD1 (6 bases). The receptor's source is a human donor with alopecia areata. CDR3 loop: CASSLGGGQPQHF. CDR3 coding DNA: TGTGCCAGCAGCTTGGGGGGCGGTCAGCCCCAGCATTTT.